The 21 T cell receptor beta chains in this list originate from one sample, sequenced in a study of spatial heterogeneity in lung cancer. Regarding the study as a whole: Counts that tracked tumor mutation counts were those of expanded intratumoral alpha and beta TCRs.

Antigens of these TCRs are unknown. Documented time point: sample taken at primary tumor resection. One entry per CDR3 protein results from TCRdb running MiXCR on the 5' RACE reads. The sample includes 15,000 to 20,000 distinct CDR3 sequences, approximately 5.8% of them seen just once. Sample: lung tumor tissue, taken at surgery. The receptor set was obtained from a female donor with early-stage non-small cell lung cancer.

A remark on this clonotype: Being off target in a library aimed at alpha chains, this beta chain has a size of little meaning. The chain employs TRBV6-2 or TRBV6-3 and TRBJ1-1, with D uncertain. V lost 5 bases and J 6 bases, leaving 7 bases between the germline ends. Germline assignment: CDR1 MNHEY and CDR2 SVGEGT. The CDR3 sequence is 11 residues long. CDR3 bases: TGTGCCAGCAGTCACGGATCTGAAGCTTTCTTT. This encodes CASSHGSEAFF.

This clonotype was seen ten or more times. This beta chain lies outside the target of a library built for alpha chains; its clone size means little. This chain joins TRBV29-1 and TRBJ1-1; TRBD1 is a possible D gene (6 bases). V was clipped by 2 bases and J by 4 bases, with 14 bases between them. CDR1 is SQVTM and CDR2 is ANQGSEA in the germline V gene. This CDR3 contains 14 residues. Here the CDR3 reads CSVEWGRRATEAFF. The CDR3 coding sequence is TGCAGCGTTGAATGGGGGCGCAGGGCCACTGAAGCTTTCTTT. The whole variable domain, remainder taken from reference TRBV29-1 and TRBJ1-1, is SAVISQKPSRDICQRGTSLTIQCQVDSQVTMMFWYRQQPGQSLTLIATANQGSEATYESGFVIDKFPISRPNLTFSTLTVSNMSPEDSSIYLCSVEWGRRATEAFFGQGTRLTVV.

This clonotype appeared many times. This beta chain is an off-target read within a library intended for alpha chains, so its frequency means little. This chain's CDR3 is CASSRRNEKLFF. The DNA for the CDR3 is TGTGCCAGCAGCAGGAGAAATGAAAAACTGTTTTTT. The chain couples TRBV25-1 to TRBJ1-4, with no clear D. CDR3 length equals 12 residues. V lost 6 bases and J lost 5, with 7 bases in between. CDR1 is MGHDK and CDR2 is SYGVNS in the germline V gene. Supplemented by reference TRBV25-1 and TRBJ1-4, the full variable domain reads EADIYQTPRYLVIGTGKKITLECSQTMGHDKMYWYQQDPGMELHLIHYSYGVNSTEKGDLSSESTVSRIRTEHFPLTLESARPSHTSQYLCASSRRNEKLFFGSGTQLSVL.

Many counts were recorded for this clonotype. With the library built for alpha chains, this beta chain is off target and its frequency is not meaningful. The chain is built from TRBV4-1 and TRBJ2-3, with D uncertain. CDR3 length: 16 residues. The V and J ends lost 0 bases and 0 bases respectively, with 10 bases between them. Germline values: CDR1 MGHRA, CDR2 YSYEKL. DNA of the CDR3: TGCGCCAGCAGCCAAGACGTGCAGGTTAGCACAGATACGCAGTATTTT. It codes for CASSQDVQVSTDTQYF.

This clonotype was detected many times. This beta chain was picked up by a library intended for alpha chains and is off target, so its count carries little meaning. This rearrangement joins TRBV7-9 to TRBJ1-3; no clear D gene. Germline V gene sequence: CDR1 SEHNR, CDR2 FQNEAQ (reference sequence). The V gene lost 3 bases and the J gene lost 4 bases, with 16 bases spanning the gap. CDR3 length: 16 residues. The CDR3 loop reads CASSFDRRHAGNTIYF. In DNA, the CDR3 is TGTGCCAGCAGCTTTGACCGACGACATGCAGGAAACACCATATATTTT.

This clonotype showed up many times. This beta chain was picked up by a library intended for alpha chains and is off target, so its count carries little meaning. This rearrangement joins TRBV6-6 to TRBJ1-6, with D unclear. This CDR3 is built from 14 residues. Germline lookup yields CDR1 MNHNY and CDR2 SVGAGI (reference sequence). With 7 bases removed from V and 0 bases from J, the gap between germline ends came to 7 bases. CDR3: CASTLGSYNSPLHF. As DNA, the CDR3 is TGTGCCAGCACTTTAGGCTCCTATAATTCACCCCTCCACTTT.

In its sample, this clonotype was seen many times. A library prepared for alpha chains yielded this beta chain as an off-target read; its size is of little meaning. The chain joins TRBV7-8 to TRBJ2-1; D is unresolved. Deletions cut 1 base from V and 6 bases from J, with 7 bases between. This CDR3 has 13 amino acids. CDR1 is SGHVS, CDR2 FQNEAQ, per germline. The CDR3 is CASSLGMGNEQFF. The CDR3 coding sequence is TGTGCCAGCAGCTTAGGAATGGGCAATGAGCAGTTCTTC. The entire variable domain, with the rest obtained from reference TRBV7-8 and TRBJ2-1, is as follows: GAGVSQSPRYKVAKRGQDVALRCDPISGHVSLFWYQQALGQGPEFLTYFQNEAQLDKSGLPSDRFFAERPEGSVSTLKIQRTQQEDSAVYLCASSLGMGNEQFFGPGTRLTVL.

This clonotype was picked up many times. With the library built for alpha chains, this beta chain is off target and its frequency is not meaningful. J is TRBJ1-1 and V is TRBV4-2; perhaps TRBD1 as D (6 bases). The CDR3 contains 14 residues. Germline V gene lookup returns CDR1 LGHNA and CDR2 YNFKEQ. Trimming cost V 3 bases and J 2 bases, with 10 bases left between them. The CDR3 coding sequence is TGTGCCAGCAGCCACCTGGACAGCAACACTGAAGCTTTCTTT. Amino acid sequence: CASSHLDSNTEAFF.

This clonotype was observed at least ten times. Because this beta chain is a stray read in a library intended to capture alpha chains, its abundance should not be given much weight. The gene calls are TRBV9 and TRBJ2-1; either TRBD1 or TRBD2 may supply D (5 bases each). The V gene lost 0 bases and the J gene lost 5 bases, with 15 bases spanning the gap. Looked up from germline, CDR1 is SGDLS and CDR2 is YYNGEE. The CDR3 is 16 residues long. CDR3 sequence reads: CASSVELARGNNEQFF. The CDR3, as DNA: TGTGCCAGCAGCGTAGAGCTAGCAAGGGGTAACAATGAGCAGTTCTTC.

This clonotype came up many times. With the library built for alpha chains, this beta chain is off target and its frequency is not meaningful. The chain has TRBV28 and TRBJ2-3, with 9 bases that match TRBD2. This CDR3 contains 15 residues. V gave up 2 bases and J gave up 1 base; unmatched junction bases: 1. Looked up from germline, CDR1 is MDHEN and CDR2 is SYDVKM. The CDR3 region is CASSLLAGRTDTQYF. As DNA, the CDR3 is TGTGCCAGCAGTTTACTAGCGGGGCGCACAGATACGCAGTATTTT.

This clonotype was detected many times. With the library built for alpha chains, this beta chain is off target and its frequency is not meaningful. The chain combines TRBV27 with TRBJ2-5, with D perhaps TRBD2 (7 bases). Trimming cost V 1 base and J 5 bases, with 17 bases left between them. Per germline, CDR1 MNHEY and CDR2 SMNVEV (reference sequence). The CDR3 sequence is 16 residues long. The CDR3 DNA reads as TGTGCCAGCAGTTTATTCGGGGGGCAATTCGGGGAGACCCAGTACTTC. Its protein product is CASSLFGGQFGETQYF.

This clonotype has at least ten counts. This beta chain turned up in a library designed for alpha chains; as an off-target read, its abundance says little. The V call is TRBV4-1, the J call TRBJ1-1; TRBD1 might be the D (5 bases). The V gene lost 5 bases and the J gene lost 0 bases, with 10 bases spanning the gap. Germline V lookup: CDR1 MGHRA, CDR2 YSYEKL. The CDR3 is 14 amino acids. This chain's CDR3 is CASSRTRVNTEAFF. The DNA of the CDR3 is TGCGCCAGCAGCAGAACCAGGGTGAACACTGAAGCTTTCTTT.

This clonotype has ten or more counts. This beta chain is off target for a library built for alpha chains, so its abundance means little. The CDR3 nucleotides are TGCGCCAGCACCCGAGGGGGAAGCACAGATACGCAGTATTTT. Translated: CASTRGGSTDTQYF. The V call is TRBV5-1, the J call TRBJ2-3, with a tentative D call TRBD1 (6 bases). The CDR3 has 14 amino acids. Germline assignment: CDR1 SGHRS and CDR2 YFSETQ. V shed 6 bases and J shed 0 bases, with 11 bases lying between them.

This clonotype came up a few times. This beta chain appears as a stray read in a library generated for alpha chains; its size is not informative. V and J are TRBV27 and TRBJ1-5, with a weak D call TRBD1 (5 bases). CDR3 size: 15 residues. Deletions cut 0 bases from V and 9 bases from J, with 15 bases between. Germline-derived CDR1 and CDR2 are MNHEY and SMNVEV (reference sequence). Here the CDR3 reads CASSLSRERGRPQHF. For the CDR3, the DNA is TGTGCCAGCAGTTTATCCAGGGAGCGCGGCCGGCCCCAGCATTTT.

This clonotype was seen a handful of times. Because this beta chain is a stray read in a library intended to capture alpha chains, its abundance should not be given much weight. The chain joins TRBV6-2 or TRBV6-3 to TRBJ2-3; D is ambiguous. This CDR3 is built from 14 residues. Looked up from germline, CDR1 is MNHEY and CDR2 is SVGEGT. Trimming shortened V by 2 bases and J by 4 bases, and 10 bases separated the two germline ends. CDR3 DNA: TGTGCCAGCAGTTACGGCCGAAAGGCAGATACGCAGTATTTT. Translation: CASSYGRKADTQYF.

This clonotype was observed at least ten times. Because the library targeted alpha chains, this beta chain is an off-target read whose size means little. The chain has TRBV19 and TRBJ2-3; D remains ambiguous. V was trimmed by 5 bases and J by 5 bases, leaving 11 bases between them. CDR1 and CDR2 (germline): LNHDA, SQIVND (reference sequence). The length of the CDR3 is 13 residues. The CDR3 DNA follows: TGTGCCAGTAGTTGGCGGCGCGGAGATACGCAGTATTTT. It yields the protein CASSWRRGDTQYF.

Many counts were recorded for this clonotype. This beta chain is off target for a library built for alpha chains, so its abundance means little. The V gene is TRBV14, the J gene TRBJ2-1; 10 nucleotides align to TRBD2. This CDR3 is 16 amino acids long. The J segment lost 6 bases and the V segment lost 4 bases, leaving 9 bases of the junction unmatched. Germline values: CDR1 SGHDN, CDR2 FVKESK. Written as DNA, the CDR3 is TGTGCCAGCAGCCCTTGGCTAGCGGGAGAACTCAATGAGCAGTTCTTC. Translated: CASSPWLAGELNEQFF.

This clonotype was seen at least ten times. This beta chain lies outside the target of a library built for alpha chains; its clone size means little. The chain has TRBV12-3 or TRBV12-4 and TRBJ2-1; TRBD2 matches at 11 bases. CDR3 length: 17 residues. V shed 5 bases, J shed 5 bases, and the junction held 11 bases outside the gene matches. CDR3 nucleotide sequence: TGTGCCAGCAGTCTCAGGGTACTAGCGGGAGAAGACAATGAGCAGTTCTTC. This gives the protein CASSLRVLAGEDNEQFF.

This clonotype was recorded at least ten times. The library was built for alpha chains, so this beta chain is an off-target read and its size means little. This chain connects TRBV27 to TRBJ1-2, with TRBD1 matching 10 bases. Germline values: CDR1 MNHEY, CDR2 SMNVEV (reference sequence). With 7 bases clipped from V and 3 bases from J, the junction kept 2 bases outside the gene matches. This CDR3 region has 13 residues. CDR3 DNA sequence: TGTGCCAGCACGACAGGGGGCCACTATGGCTACACCTTC. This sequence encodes CASTTGGHYGYTF.

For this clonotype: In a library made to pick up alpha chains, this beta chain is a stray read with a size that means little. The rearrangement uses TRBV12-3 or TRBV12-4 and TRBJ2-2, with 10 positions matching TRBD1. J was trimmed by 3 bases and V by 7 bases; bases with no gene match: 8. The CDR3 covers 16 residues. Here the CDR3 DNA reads TGTGCCAGCACACTGAGACAGGGGGCGGACACCGGGGAGCTGTTTTTT. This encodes CASTLRQGADTGELFF.

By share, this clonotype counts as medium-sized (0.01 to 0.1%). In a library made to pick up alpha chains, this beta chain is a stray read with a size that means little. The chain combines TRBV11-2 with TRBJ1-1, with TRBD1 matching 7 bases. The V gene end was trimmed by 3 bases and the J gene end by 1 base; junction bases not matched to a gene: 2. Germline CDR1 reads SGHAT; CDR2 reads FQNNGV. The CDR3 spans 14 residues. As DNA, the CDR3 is TGTGCCAGCAGCTTCGGGACAGCGAACACTGAAGCTTTCTTT. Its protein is CASSFGTANTEAFF.